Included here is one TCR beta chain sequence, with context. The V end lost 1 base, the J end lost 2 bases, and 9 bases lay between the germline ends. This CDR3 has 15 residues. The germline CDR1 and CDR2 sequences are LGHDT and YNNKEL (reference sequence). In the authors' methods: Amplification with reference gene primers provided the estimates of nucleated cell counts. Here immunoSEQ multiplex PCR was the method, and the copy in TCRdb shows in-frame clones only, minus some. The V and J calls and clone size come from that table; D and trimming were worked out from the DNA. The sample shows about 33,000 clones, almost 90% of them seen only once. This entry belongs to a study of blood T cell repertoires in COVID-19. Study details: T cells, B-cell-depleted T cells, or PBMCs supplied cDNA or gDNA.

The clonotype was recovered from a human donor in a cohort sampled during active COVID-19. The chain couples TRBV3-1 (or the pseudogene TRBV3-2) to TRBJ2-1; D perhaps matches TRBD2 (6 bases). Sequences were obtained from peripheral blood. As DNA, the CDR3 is TGTGCCAGCAGCCAAGCGGGAGTCCCCTACAATGAGCAGTTCTTC. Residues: CASSQAGVPYNEQFF.